A selection of T cell receptor beta chains follows, all from one sample in a study of preoperative IRX-2 immunotherapy in early breast cancer. Some clones are missing from TCRdb's copy, which holds only in-frame ones; the method was immunoSEQ multiplex PCR. The table has about 43,000 clones, less than 95% seen once; the top ten hold around 1.5%. The sequences come from tumor tissue, collected after IRX-2 immunotherapy. Receptors originate from a human donor with breast cancer. Each CDR3 is given without its conserved first and last residue. Each record gives: V gene, D gene, clone size, CDR3 protein. D genes are given only for firm matches. Rows give clone size only sometimes, using once, few, many, or a class for an expanded clone.

TRBV4-3 | NA | NA | ASSQDAVAPYEQY
TRBV10-1 | NA | NA | ASSESTTEDPYGNQPQH
TRBV19 | TRBD1 | NA | ASGRQGGNQPQH
TRBV27 | NA | NA | ASSFARGEQF
TRBV18 | NA | NA | ASSLDSADDEQF
TRBV7-7 | NA | NA | ASSSAFGPETQY
TRBV4-3 | TRBD2 | NA | ASSGLAGDPGTDTQY
TRBV5-1 | NA | NA | ASSFFVDAGELF
TRBV5-1 | NA | few | ASSFSRYTEAF
TRBV18 | TRBD2 | NA | ASSPPGLDAYEQY
TRBV28 | NA | NA | ASSLGSQPQH
TRBV6-5 | NA | NA | ASSKEGTGELF
TRBV7-9 | TRBD2 | NA | ASEESGSNEQY
TRBV28 | NA | NA | ASSLTGVYEQY
TRBV5-1 | NA | NA | ASSLVTGDNSPLH
TRBV11-3 | NA | NA | ASSLEGSYNEQF
TRBV5-1 | NA | NA | ASSLGSQETQY
TRBV28 | NA | NA | GVWGASYEQY
TRBV27 | NA | NA | ASTLLRGPDTQY
TRBV27 | NA | NA | ASSITGLQTEAF
TRBV7-9 | TRBD1 | NA | ASSLGTGNTGELF
TRBV27 | TRBD2 | NA | ASSFVAGVTDTQY
TRBV12-5 | NA | NA | ASGRWNEQF
TRBV7-8 | TRBD1 | once | ASSSPGQGPKEQY
TRBV28 | TRBD1 | NA | ASSPRQGASEQY
TRBV11-2 | TRBD2 | NA | ASSPIRASGEYNEQF
TRBV9 | NA | NA | ASHDGSSYNEQF
TRBV11-2 | NA | NA | ASSLVRNGNEQY
TRBV11-3 | NA | NA | ASSLVGGPPI
TRBV29-1 | NA | few | SVMNTEAF
TRBV19 | NA | NA | ATSGTKAFQPQH
TRBV5-4 | TRBD1 | NA | ASSPGTGGYEQY
TRBV5-1 | NA | NA | ASSLTWLSEQY
TRBV20-1 | NA | once | SAARTEKLF
TRBV19 | TRBD1 | NA | ASSRTGTLVEQY
TRBV2 | TRBD2 | NA | ASSEAPGSSGPLYEQY
TRBV4-2 | NA | NA | ASSQDIRQAKTYGYT
TRBV9 | TRBD2 | NA | ASSSYQTASGKDEQF
TRBV11-3 | NA | NA | ASSRGGETQY
TRBV10-3 | NA | NA | AISEGGGFTEAF
TRBV28 | TRBD2 | NA | ASSLSGTGFYEQY
TRBV18 | NA | NA | ASSPDAGGINTEAF
TRBV2 | TRBD2 | NA | ASSTRTSGRNEQF
TRBV5-1 | NA | NA | ASSTTSGLYEQY
TRBV4-1 | NA | once | ASSQGGGPPYEQY
TRBV7-2 | NA | NA | ASSSNLGLGNEQF
TRBV5-4 | TRBD1 | NA | ASSSGQDLNSGLF